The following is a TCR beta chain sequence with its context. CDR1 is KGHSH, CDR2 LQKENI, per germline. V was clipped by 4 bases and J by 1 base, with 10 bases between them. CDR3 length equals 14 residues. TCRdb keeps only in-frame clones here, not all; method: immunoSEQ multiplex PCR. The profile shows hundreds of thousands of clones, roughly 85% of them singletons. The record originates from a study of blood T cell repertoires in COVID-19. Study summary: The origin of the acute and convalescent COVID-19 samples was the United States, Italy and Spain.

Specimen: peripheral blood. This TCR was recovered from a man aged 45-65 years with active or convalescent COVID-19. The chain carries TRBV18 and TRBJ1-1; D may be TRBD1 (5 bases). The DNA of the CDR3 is TGTGCCAGCTCACTAGACACAGGGAACACTGAAGCTTTCTTT. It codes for CASSLDTGNTEAFF.